The sequence of this T cell receptor beta chain was determined in a study of blood T cell repertoires in COVID-19. The wider study: There were acute and convalescent COVID-19 samples, and they came from the United States, Italy and Spain. The cDNA or gDNA used as material had been derived from T cells, B-cell-depleted T cells, or PBMCs.

The germline V and J ends were trimmed by 0 bases and 4 bases, with 20 bases remaining between them. CDR3 length equals 17 residues. This clone was seen more than once but under ten times. Under the authors' procedure: Amplified reference gene primers provided the basis for estimating nucleated cell counts. Measured with immunoSEQ multiplex PCR; TCRdb has only the in-frame clones, and not every one. V, J and clone size reflect that table, while D and trimming were determined from the DNA. The sample has some 98,000 clones; 65% to 90% are singletons. Sequenced sample: peripheral blood. This clonotype originated in a man in his fifties or sixties with acute or convalescent COVID-19. The gene calls are TRBV5-3 and TRBJ2-7; D might be TRBD2 (5 bases). Being an ORF, TRBV5-3 has a function that is uncertain. Here the CDR3 reads CARSLEAEWVGIYEQYV. The DNA of the CDR3 is TGTGCCAGAAGCTTGGAAGCAGAATGGGTCGGGATTTACGAGCAGTACGTC.